This T cell receptor (beta chain) comes out of a study of cytomegalovirus exposure and HLA in healthy donors. The protocol was immunoSEQ multiplex PCR, while the TCRdb copy is restricted to in-frame clones and leaves out a portion. Among about 160,000 clones listed, roughly 91% were seen once. Broader study findings: Most TCR sequences were rare, but some public TCRs occurred in many donors. In vitro experiments confirmed that three CMV-associated chains were specific for CMV antigens. According to a subsequent analysis, TCR clusters from the first cohort were inclined to appear together in the 110 or so validation repertoires.

For this clone: Antigen unknown.

This CDR3 has 13 amino acids. Trimming stripped 4 bases from V and 5 bases from J, with 11 bases between. The germline gives CDR1 MDHEN, CDR2 SYDVKM. Material: PBMCs. The J gene is TRBJ1-2, the V gene TRBV28; D is undetermined. The receptor comes from a man between 18 and 29 years old in good health and CMV-seronegative. CDR3 in DNA: TGTGCCAGCAGTTCGACCCGGGGATATGGCTACACCTTC. Translated, it gives CASSSTRGYGYTF.